The 21 T cell receptor beta chains in this list originate from one sample, sequenced in a study of blood T cell repertoires in COVID-19 (TCRdb year 2020). The method was the immunoSEQ multiplex PCR assay. Imported from immuneACCESS, the table was reduced by TCRdb to in-frame sequences with V and J called. These copies leave out some clones; in studies compared against another copy, an unresolved V gene accounts for under half, and the cause of the remainder is not known. The sample data list about 140,000 clones, and 70% to 90% of these were observed just once. The ten largest account for 9.5% to 11% of the sample. Material: peripheral blood. These receptor sequences come from a woman over 75 with acute or convalescent COVID-19.

The chain is built from TRBV9 and TRBJ2-1; 7 nucleotides align to TRBD2. Germline assignment: CDR1 SGDLS and CDR2 YYNGEE. This CDR3 is built from 16 residues. With 2 bases clipped from V and 4 bases from J, the junction kept 9 bases outside the gene matches. The CDR3 sequence: CASSVAPSGAYNEQFF. In nucleotides, the CDR3 is TGTGCCAGCAGCGTCGCCCCTAGCGGAGCTTACAATGAGCAGTTCTTC.

The gene calls are TRBV7-2 and TRBJ2-7, with 8 bases fitting TRBD1. CDR1 and CDR2 (germline): SGHTA, FQGNSA. This CDR3 has 14 amino acids. The trim removed 5 bases at V and 0 bases at J, leaving 3 bases unmatched. This CDR3 reads CASSRDRSSYEQYF. CDR3 sequence (DNA): TGTGCCAGCAGCCGGGACAGGAGCTCCTACGAGCAGTACTTC.

The V and J genes are TRBV7-2 and TRBJ2-1, with D tentatively TRBD2 (7 bases). CDR3 size: 17 residues. The germline gives CDR1 SGHTA, CDR2 FQGNSA. V lost 0 bases, J lost 5 bases, and 17 bases lay in between. CDR3: CASSLAIWAGAHNEQFF. The CDR3 nucleotides read TGTGCCAGCAGCTTAGCCATCTGGGCGGGGGCCCACAATGAGCAGTTCTTC.

V and J are TRBV5-1 and TRBJ1-2, with TRBD1 as a possible D gene (5 bases). Germline V gene data show CDR1 as SGHRS and CDR2 as YFSETQ. Trimming removed 4 bases from V and 8 bases from J, with 21 bases in between. The CDR3 is made up of 15 amino acids. As DNA, the CDR3 is TGCGCCAGCAGCACCGGACGGGACTTTGTGGAGGGCTACACCTTC. This codes for CASSTGRDFVEGYTF.

This chain joins TRBV2 and TRBJ1-2, with no clear D. V lost 8 bases and J 2 bases, leaving 15 bases between the germline ends. From germline, CDR1 is SNHLY and CDR2 FYNNEI. There are 14 residues in the CDR3. The CDR3 sequence: CASSIQSSNYGYTF. CDR3 coding DNA: TGTGCCAGCTCGATACAGAGTTCGAACTATGGCTACACCTTC.

The chain recombines TRBV27 with TRBJ1-2; 10 nucleotides match TRBD1. Germline V gene lookup returns CDR1 MNHEY and CDR2 SMNVEV (reference sequence). Germline trimming cut 6 bases from V and 2 bases from J; bases unmatched to any gene: 3. This CDR3 is 14 amino acids long. The CDR3 protein is CASRRTGGNYGYTF. The CDR3 DNA reads as TGTGCCAGCAGGCGGACAGGGGGAAACTATGGCTACACCTTC.

This clone was recorded at least ten times. V and J are TRBV2 and TRBJ2-1, with D possibly TRBD1 on 6 matching bases. Per germline, CDR1 SNHLY and CDR2 FYNNEI. The CDR3 is made up of 16 amino acids. Deletions cut 1 base from V and 7 bases from J, with 17 bases between. The CDR3 loop is CASSEGRTGKGNEQFF. CDR3 DNA: TGTGCCAGCAGTGAAGGCCGAACAGGGAAGGGGAATGAGCAGTTCTTC.

V is TRBV7-6 and J is TRBJ2-2, with 8 bases matching TRBD1. Germline V CDR1 and CDR2: SGHVS, FNYEAQ. Unmatched junction bases numbered 8, after V lost 1 base and J lost 4 bases. The CDR3 is 17 amino acids. The CDR3 DNA is TGTGCCAGCAGCTTAGTAACGGGACAGGCGGGCACCGGGGAGCTGTTTTTT. Amino acids: CASSLVTGQAGTGELFF.

Only a few counts were recorded for this clone. The chain joins TRBV20-1 to TRBJ2-7; D gene uncertain. Trimming took 3 bases from V and 3 from J, leaving 9 bases between them. CDR3 size: 12 residues. The germline V gene has CDR1 DFQATT and CDR2 SNEGSKA (reference sequence). In nucleotides, the CDR3 is TGCAGTGCTAGTTACCAGGACTACGAGCAGTACTTC. The encoded protein is CSASYQDYEQYF.

The genes are TRBV20-1 and TRBJ1-2, with D uncertain. Trimming left V 3 bases short and J 4 bases short, with 6 bases between. The CDR3 loop spans 11 amino acids. The germline V gene encodes CDR1 DFQATT and CDR2 SNEGSKA (reference sequence). Written as DNA, the CDR3 is TGCAGTGCTAGGTACGGCTATGGCTACACCTTC. Translated, it gives CSARYGYGYTF.

The chain is built from TRBV6-2 or TRBV6-3 and TRBJ2-1, with TRBD2 matching 9 bases. The CDR3 sequence is 17 residues long. CDR1 is MNHEY and CDR2 is SVGEGT in the germline V gene. Trimming at V came to 4 bases and at J to 4 bases, leaving 11 bases not matched to a gene. This CDR3 reads CASSLWRSGGSYNEQFF. The CDR3 nucleotides read TGTGCCAGCAGTTTATGGCGGAGCGGGGGGTCTTACAATGAGCAGTTCTTC.

The chain has TRBV19 and TRBJ1-1, with 8 positions matching TRBD1. The junction had 3 bases not matched to a gene; V was cut back by 5 bases and J by 4 bases. The CDR3 contains 13 residues. Germline CDR1 LNHDA, CDR2 SQIVND (reference sequence). CDR3 protein: CASSDDRGTEAFF. CDR3 nucleotides: TGTGCCAGTAGTGATGACAGGGGCACTGAAGCTTTCTTT.

The chain couples TRBV9 to TRBJ2-1, with TRBD2 identical over 8 bases. The CDR3 runs to 15 residues. With 0 bases clipped from V and 8 bases from J, the junction kept 7 bases outside the gene matches. The V gene's germline CDR1 is SGDLS and CDR2 YYNGEE. DNA of the CDR3: TGTGCCAGCAGCGTAGCGGGGGGGATCTGGGATGAGCAGTTCTTC. It specifies CASSVAGGIWDEQFF.

The CDR3 reads CASSMSRAGGPPETQYF. In DNA form, the CDR3 reads TGTGCCAGTAGTATGAGTAGAGCGGGGGGCCCCCCAGAGACCCAGTACTTC. V gene TRBV19 combines with J gene TRBJ2-5; TRBD2 matches 9 bases. Germline-derived CDR1 and CDR2 are LNHDA and SQIVND (reference sequence). V shed 3 bases and J 4 bases; nucleotides not matched to a gene: 12. This CDR3 comprises 17 residues.

The CDR3 DNA follows: TGCGCCAGCAGCTTGGGTAGGGACAGCTCCTATAATTCACCCCTCCACTTT. Protein sequence: CASSLGRDSSYNSPLHF. This chain links TRBV5-1 with TRBJ1-6; 7 bases agree with TRBD1. Germline V gives CDR1 SGHRS, CDR2 YFSETQ. CDR3 length equals 17 residues. The ends lost 0 bases at V and 0 bases at J; junction bases unmatched: 3.

The gene calls are TRBV9 and TRBJ2-3; the D gene is possibly TRBD2 (5 bases). V was cut by 7 bases and J by 6 bases, with 15 bases left in between. This CDR3 has 13 amino acids. Germline assignment: CDR1 SGDLS and CDR2 YYNGEE. CDR3 bases: TGTGCCAGCGGAGGTATAGGGTCCGATACGCAGTATTTT. Translated: CASGGIGSDTQYF.

The chain joins TRBV30 to TRBJ2-3; the D gene is possibly TRBD2 (5 bases). Germline V CDR1 and CDR2: GTSNPN, SVGIG (reference sequence). Trimming took 0 bases from V and 3 from J, leaving 10 bases between them. This CDR3 spans 14 amino acids. In nucleotides, the CDR3 is TGTGCCTGGAGTGTACCACGGGGTACAGATACGCAGTATTTT. The encoded protein is CAWSVPRGTDTQYF.

V usage is TRBV21-1 and J usage is TRBJ1-4; TRBD1, the table's D call, was not compared with the DNA. TRBV21-1 is flagged as a pseudogene. The CDR3 runs to 15 residues. The CDR3 spells CASSKTRGCDEKLFF. DNA of the CDR3: TGTGCCAGCAGCAAAACCAGGGGTTGTGATGAAAAACTGTTTTTT.

This chain connects TRBV4-2 to TRBJ2-7; TRBD1 is a possible D gene (7 bases). Trimming removed 3 bases from V and 2 bases from J, with 17 bases in between. CDR1 LGHNA and CDR2 YNFKEQ come from the germline V gene. The CDR3 is 16 residues long. The CDR3 nucleotides are TGTGCCAGCAGCCAGGCCGCGGGACAGACAACCTACGAGCAGTACTTC. This translates into CASSQAAGQTTYEQYF.

This sequence joins TRBV7-8 and TRBJ1-1; TRBD1 aligns across 11 bases. Germline V gene lookup returns CDR1 SGHVS and CDR2 FQNEAQ. The CDR3 is made up of 16 amino acids. V lost 5 bases and J lost 4; bases outside the gene matches: 9. The CDR3 DNA sequence: TGTGCCAGCAGCGAGGGGACAGGGGGACGAGGCACTGAAGCTTTCTTT. This translates into CASSEGTGGRGTEAFF.

The genes are TRBV5-1 and TRBJ1-3, with 10 bases aligning to TRBD1. CDR1 is SGHRS and CDR2 is YFSETQ in the germline V gene. V was pared by 4 bases and J by 0 bases, with 7 bases of the junction left unmatched. This CDR3 region has 17 residues. This CDR3 is CASSTTTGGSSGNTIYF. DNA for the CDR3: TGCGCCAGCAGCACAACGACAGGGGGCAGCTCTGGAAACACCATATATTTT. Variable domain in full (rest from reference TRBV5-1 and TRBJ1-3): KAGVTQTPRYLIKTRGQQVTLSCSPISGHRSVSWYQQTPGQGLQFLFEYFSETQRNKGNFPGRFSGRQFSNSRSEMNVSTLELGDSALYLCASSTTTGGSSGNTIYFGEGSWLTVV.